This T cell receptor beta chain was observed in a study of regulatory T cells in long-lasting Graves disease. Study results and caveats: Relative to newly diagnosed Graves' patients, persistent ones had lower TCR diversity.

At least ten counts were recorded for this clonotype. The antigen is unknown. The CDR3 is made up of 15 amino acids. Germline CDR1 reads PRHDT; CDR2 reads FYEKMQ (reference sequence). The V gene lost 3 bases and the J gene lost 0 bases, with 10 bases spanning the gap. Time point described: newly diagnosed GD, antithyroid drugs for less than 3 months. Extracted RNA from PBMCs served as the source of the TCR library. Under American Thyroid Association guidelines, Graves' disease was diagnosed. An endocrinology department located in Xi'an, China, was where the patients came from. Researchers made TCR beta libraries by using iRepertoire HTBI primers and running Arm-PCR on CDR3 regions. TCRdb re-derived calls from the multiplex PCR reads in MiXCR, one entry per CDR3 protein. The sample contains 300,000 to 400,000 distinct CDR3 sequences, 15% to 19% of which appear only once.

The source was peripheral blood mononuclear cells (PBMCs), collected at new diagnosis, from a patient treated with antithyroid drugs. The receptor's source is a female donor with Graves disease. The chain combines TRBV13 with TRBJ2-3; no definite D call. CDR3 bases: TGTGCCAGCAGCTTGAGGTTCGATAGCACAGATACGCAGTATTTT. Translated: CASSLRFDSTDTQYF.